This T cell receptor beta chain comes out of a study of T-cell memory formation after mild COVID-19. Across the whole study: Across donors, TCR clusters were largely donor specific. Study results and limitations: Clones shrinking between day 15 and 85 showed a balanced CD4/CD8 split, and those that grew later tilted toward CD4+. Cross-reactive memory seemingly joined, as some responding clones were found in pre-infection memory. CD4+ contracting clones were mainly CM and EM; CD8+ ones, EMRA.

A remark on this clonotype: Its antigen is as yet unknown.

Via MiXCR, TCRdb re-called the 5' RACE reads, giving one row per CDR3 protein. This sample yields 150,000 to 200,000 distinct CDR3 sequences, of which 13% are seen a single time; approximately 3.6% belongs to the top ten. The CDR3 length is 15 residues. The germline CDR1 and CDR2 sequences are SGDLS and YYNGEE. The germline V and J ends were trimmed by 4 bases and 1 base, with 12 bases remaining between them. This clonotype was sampled from a young man who had mild COVID-19 (a few samples of this study predate the infection). Cell type and time point are not known. The sequencing input was PBMCs or a T cell subset sorted from them (not recorded which). The chain has TRBV9 and TRBJ1-5; D is possibly TRBD1 (6 bases). The CDR3 sequence: CASSTFGQSNQPQHF. The DNA of the CDR3 is TGTGCCAGCAGCACATTCGGACAGAGCAATCAGCCCCAGCATTTT.